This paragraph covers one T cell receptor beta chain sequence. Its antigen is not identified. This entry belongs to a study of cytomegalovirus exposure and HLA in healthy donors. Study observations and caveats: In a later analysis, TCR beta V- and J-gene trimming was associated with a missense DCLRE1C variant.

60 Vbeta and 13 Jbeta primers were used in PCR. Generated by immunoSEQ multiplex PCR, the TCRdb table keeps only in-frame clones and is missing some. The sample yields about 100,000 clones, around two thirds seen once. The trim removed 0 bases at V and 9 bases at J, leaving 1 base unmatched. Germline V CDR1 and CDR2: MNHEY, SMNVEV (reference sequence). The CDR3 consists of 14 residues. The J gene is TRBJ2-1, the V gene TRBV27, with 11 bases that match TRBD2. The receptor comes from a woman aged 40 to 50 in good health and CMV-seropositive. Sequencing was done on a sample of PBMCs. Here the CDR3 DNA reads TGTGCCAGCAGTTTATCTAGCGGGGGGGTTGAGCAGTTCTTC. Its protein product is CASSLSSGGVEQFF.